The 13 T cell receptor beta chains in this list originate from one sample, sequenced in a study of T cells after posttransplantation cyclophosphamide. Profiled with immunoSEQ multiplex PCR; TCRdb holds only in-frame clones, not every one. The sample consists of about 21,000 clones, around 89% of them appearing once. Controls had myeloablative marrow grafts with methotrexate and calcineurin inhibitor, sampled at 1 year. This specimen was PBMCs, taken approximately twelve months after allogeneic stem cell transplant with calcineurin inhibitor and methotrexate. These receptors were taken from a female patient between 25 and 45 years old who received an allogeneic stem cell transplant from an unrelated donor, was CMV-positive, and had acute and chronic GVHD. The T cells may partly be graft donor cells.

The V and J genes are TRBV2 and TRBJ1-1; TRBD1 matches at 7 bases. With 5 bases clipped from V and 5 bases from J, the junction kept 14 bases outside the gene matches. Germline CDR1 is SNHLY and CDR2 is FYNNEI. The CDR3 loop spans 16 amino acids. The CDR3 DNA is TGTGCCAGCAGTTTCCCCGCAGCCCACAGGGGAACTGAAGCTTTCTTT. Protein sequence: CASSFPAAHRGTEAFF.

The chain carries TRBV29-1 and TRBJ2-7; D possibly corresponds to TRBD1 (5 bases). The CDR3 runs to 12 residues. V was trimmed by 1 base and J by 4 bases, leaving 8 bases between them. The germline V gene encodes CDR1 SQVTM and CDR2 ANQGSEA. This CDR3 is CSVEGREYEQYF. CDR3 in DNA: TGCAGCGTTGAAGGCAGGGAATACGAGCAGTACTTC.

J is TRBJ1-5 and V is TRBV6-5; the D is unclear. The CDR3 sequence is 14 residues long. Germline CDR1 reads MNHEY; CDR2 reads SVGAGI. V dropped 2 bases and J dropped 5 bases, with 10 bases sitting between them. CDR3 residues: CASSYNLGDQPQHF. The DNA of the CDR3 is TGTGCCAGCAGTTACAATCTGGGCGATCAGCCCCAGCATTTT.

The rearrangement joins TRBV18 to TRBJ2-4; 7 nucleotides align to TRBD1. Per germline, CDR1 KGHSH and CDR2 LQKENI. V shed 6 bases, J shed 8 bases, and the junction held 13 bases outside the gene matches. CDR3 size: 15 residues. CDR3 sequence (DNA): TGTGCCAGCTCTTCATCGACAGGGTTTCTTGACATTCAGTACTTC. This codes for CASSSSTGFLDIQYF.

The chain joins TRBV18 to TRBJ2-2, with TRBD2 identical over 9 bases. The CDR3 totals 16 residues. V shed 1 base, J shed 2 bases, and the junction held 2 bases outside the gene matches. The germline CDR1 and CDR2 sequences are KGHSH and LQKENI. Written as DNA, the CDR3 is TGTGCCAGCTCACCACGACTAGCGGATAACACCGGGGAGCTGTTTTTT. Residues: CASSPRLADNTGELFF.

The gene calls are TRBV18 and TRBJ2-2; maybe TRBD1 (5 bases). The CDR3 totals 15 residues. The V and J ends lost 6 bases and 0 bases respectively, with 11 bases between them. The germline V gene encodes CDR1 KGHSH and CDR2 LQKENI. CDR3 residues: CASSPDNANTGELFF. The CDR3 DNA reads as TGTGCCAGCTCCCCGGACAACGCGAACACCGGGGAGCTGTTTTTT.

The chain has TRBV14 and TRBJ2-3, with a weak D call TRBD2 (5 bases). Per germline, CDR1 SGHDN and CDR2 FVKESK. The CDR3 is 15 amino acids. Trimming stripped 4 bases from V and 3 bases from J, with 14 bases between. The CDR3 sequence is CASSLDLTRTDTQYF. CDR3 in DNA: TGTGCCAGCAGCCTTGACCTTACTAGGACAGATACGCAGTATTTT. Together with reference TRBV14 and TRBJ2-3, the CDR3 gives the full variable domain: EAGVTQFPSHSVIEKGQTVTLRCDPISGHDNLYWYRRVMGKEIKFLLHFVKESKQDESGMPNNRFLAERTGGTYSTLKVQPAELEDSGVYFCASSLDLTRTDTQYFGPGTRLTVL.

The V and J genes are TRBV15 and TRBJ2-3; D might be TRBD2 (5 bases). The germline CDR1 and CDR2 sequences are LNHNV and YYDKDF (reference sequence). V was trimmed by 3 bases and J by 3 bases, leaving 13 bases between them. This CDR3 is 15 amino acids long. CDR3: CATSRLGRETDTQYF. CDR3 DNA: TGTGCCACCAGCAGGCTGGGGAGAGAGACAGATACGCAGTATTTT. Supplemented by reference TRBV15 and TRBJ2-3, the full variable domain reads DAMVIQNPRYQVTQFGKPVTLSCSQTLNHNVMYWYQQKSSQAPKLLFHYYDKDFNNEADTPDNFQSRRPNTSFCFLDIRSPGLGDTAMYLCATSRLGRETDTQYFGPGTRLTVL.

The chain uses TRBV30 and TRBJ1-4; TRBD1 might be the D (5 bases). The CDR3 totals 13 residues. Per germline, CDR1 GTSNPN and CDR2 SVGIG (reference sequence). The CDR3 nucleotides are TGTGCTGGGGGGGGAACAACTAATGAAAAACTGTTTTTT. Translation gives CAGGGTTNEKLFF.

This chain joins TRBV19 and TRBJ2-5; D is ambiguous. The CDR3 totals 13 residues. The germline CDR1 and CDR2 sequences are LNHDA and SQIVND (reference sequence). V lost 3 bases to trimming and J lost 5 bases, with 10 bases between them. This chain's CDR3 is CASSIYGWETQYF. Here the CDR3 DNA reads TGTGCCAGTAGTATCTATGGTTGGGAGACCCAGTACTTC.

The CDR3 protein is CASSLWGGDTEAFF. The CDR3 region has the DNA TGTGCCAGCAGTTTATGGGGGGGAGACACTGAAGCTTTCTTT. V usage is TRBV28 and J usage is TRBJ1-1; perhaps TRBD1 as D (5 bases). CDR3 length equals 14 residues. Trimming shortened V by 0 bases and J by 3 bases, and 8 bases separated the two germline ends. Germline-derived CDR1 and CDR2 are MDHEN and SYDVKM.

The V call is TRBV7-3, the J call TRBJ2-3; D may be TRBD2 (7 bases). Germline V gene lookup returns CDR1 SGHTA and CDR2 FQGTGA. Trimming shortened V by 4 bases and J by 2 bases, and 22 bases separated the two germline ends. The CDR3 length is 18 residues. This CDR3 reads CASSSLAEWGLHTDTQYF. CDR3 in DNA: TGTGCCAGCAGCTCTCTAGCGGAGTGGGGGCTCCACACAGATACGCAGTATTTT.

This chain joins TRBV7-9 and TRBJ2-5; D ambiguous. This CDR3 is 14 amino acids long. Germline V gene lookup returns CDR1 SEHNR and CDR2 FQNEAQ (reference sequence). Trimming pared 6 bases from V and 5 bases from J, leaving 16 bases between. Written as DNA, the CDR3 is TGTGCCAGCAGTTCCGACTGGCGCGTCGAGACCCAGTACTTC. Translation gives CASSSDWRVETQYF.